This T cell receptor (beta chain) came from a study of blood T cell repertoires in COVID-19. Looked up from germline, CDR1 is MNHEY and CDR2 is SVGEGT. Trimming took 5 bases from V and 7 from J; bases not matched to a gene: 5. The CDR3 extends over 14 amino acids. Sequencing used immunoSEQ multiplex PCR; TCRdb keeps in-frame clones, though not all of them. The sample lists 210,000 or so clones, 80% to 90% seen once, with more than 9% in the top ten. Material for sequencing was peripheral blood. The sequence came from a woman at least 80 years old with acute or convalescent COVID-19. J is TRBJ1-6 and V is TRBV6-2 or TRBV6-3, with 7 bases matching TRBD1. The CDR3 region is CASSRTGSNSPLHF. The CDR3 nucleotides are TGTGCCAGCAGTCGGACAGGCTCCAATTCACCCCTCCACTTT.